This T cell receptor beta chain originates from a study of blood T cells in healthy people across ages. Study-wide points: Per million T cells, the diversity of TCR beta decreased roughly linearly as age advanced. The authors considered diversity estimates from one million T cells to be underestimates.

V lost 8 bases and J 2 bases, leaving 17 bases between the germline ends. The CDR3 has 15 residues. In germline, CDR1 is SEHNR, CDR2 FQNEAQ (reference sequence). PCR was performed a second time for about 6 to 12 cycles using a sample-barcoded 5' primer and a J-beta primer mix. Tags on each cDNA molecule came from a template-switch adaptor with 12 random nucleotides. One entry per CDR3 protein, called by TCRdb with MiXCR from the 5' RACE reads. The data show some 1.5 million distinct CDR3 sequences, under 30% seen once. Regarding this clonotype: Its matching antigen is unknown. This clone may be a read error of a much larger clone one base away.

Each sample used at least 6 million PBMCs. Sequencing used blood. The sequence derives from a woman between 25 and 40 years old in good health. This chain uses TRBV7-9 with TRBJ2-3, with D perhaps matching TRBD2 (5 bases). The CDR3 reads CASRGSSWVTDTQYF. DNA for the CDR3: TGTGCCAGCCGAGGGAGTAGCTGGGTCACAGATACGCAGTATTTT.